The 10 T cell receptor beta chains listed next were all sequenced from one sample in a study of cytomegalovirus exposure and HLA in healthy donors. PCR primers comprised 60 Vbeta and 13 Jbeta primers. Here immunoSEQ multiplex PCR was the method, and the copy in TCRdb shows in-frame clones only, minus some. The sample lists about 130,000 clones; roughly four fifths were seen once. Sequenced sample: PBMCs. These receptors all come from a boy aged 5-17 years in good health and CMV-seronegative.

V usage is TRBV30 and J usage is TRBJ2-3; the match to TRBD2 covers 7 bases. V gave up 2 bases and J gave up 4 bases; unmatched junction bases: 9. CDR3 length: 15 amino acids. CDR1 GTSNPN and CDR2 SVGIG come from the germline V gene (reference sequence). This CDR3 reads CAWSPTTSRPDTQYF. DNA for the CDR3: TGTGCCTGGAGTCCCACGACTAGCCGGCCAGATACGCAGTATTTT.

The chain employs TRBV6-5 and TRBJ2-1; D remains ambiguous. The CDR3 consists of 13 residues. Trimming removed 3 bases at V and 4 bases at J, with 7 bases between. CDR1 is MNHEY, CDR2 SVGAGI, per germline. CDR3 DNA: TGTGCCAGCAGTTATACGGAGTACAATGAGCAGTTCTTC. Its translation: CASSYTEYNEQFF.

The chain combines TRBV13 with TRBJ1-2; D is undetermined. The CDR3 contains 14 residues. Trimming took off 5 bases at V and 7 bases at J, with 17 bases between the two ends. CDR1 is PRHDT and CDR2 is FYEKMQ in the germline V gene (reference sequence). CDR3 sequence (DNA): TGTGCCAGCAGCACCACCAACCCCTCGGGTGGCTACACCTTC. It is translated as CASSTTNPSGGYTF.

This clone was seen once. The J gene is TRBJ2-5, the V gene TRBV29-1, with D possibly being TRBD1 (5 bases). The CDR3 extends over 15 amino acids. The V gene's germline CDR1 is SQVTM and CDR2 ANQGSEA. The V gene lost 0 bases and the J gene lost 2 bases, with 13 bases spanning the gap. The CDR3 region has the DNA TGCAGCGTTGAAGATCTTAGGACAATTCAAGAGACCCAGTACTTC. This codes for CSVEDLRTIQETQYF.

The chain recombines TRBV19 with TRBJ2-7; 10 bases line up with TRBD2. There are 15 residues in the CDR3. Germline V gene sequence: CDR1 LNHDA, CDR2 SQIVND (reference sequence). The V segment lost 5 bases and the J segment 2 bases; nucleotides outside the gene matches: 6. The CDR3, as DNA: TGTGCCAGTAGTTGGGGGACTAGCGATACCTACGAGCAGTACTTC. Translated: CASSWGTSDTYEQYF.

The chain recombines TRBV30 with TRBJ2-3; 10 positions agree with TRBD2. Germline assignment: CDR1 GTSNPN and CDR2 SVGIG (reference sequence). There are 17 residues in the CDR3. Trimming at V came to 0 bases and at J to 0 bases, leaving 6 bases not matched to a gene. The CDR3 here is CAWSVTRTSGSTDTQYF. The CDR3 bases are TGTGCCTGGAGTGTGACCCGGACTAGCGGTAGCACAGATACGCAGTATTTT. Looking up the rest from reference TRBV30 and TRBJ2-3 gives the full variable domain: SQTIHQWPATLVQPVGSPLSLECTVEGTSNPNLYWYRQAAGRGLQLLFYSVGIGQISSEVPQNLSASRPQDRQFILSSKKLLLSDSGFYLCAWSVTRTSGSTDTQYFGPGTRLTVL.

V and J are TRBV12-2 and TRBJ2-7; TRBD1, the D gene given by the table, was not confirmed from the DNA. TRBV12-2 is an annotated pseudogene. This CDR3 comprises 18 residues. Here the CDR3 reads CASRLPPRTAMISYEQYF. In DNA, the CDR3 is TGTGCAAGTCGCTTACCACCTAGGACAGCCATGATCTCCTACGAGCAGTACTTC.

This chain joins TRBV6-5 and TRBJ1-4; D perhaps matches TRBD1 (6 bases). V lost 6 bases, J lost 4 bases, and 12 bases lay in between. CDR3 length equals 14 residues. Germline V gives CDR1 MNHEY, CDR2 SVGAGI. CDR3 sequence reads: CASSYRTVNEKLFF. CDR3 nucleotide sequence: TGTGCCAGCAGCTATAGGACAGTTAATGAAAAACTGTTTTTT.

This chain joins TRBV19 and TRBJ2-7; 8 bases match TRBD2. Germline values: CDR1 LNHDA, CDR2 SQIVND (reference sequence). The CDR3 runs to 14 residues. Losses at the gene ends were 5 bases for V and 3 bases for J; bases not matched to a gene: 6. This CDR3 is CASSQRGYDYEQYF. The CDR3 DNA sequence: TGTGCCAGTAGTCAGCGGGGGTACGACTACGAGCAGTACTTC.

The rearrangement links TRBV9 to TRBJ1-1; tentatively, D is TRBD1 (5 bases). CDR1 and CDR2 (germline): SGDLS, YYNGEE. The CDR3 is made up of 18 amino acids. Trimming shortened V by 0 bases and J by 4 bases, and 22 bases separated the two germline ends. CDR3 nucleotides: TGTGCCAGCAGCGTAGCAAGGCCTCGATCGGGGGATGCCACTGAAGCTTTCTTT. This codes for CASSVARPRSGDATEAFF.